A selection of T cell receptor beta chains follows, all from one sample in a study of regulatory T cells in long-lasting Graves disease. One entry per CDR3 protein results from TCRdb running MiXCR on the multiplex PCR reads. Of 550,000 or so distinct CDR3 sequences in the sample, about 11% are singletons; the top ten hold roughly 8.9%. These data were also reused for a study on T cells in Graves' hyperthyroidism and ophthalmopathy.

The sample consisted of peripheral blood mononuclear cells (PBMCs), taken at new diagnosis, from a patient treated with antithyroid drugs. These receptor sequences come from a woman in her thirties with Graves disease. The CDR3 runs from the conserved cysteine through the conserved F or W. Fields, in order: J gene, clone size, V gene, D gene, CDR3 DNA, CDR3 protein. D genes are given only for firm matches. Rows give clone size only sometimes, using once, few, many, or a class for an expanded clone.

TRBJ1-1 many TRBV10-3 - TGTGCCATCAGTGACCCCAGGCGGAGCACTGAAGCTTTCTTT CAISDPRRSTEAFF
TRBJ1-6 many TRBV4-1 - TGCGCCAGCAGCCAAGATCTCTCCCGACTTAGGAATTCACCCCTCCACTTT CASSQDLSRLRNSPLHF
TRBJ1-1 - TRBV20-1 - TGCAGTGCTAGAGATCCTTGGGGGAACACTGAAGCTTTCTTT CSARDPWGNTEAFF
TRBJ2-1 many TRBV16 TRBD2 TGTGCCAGCAGCCATTTACTAGCGGACAATGAGCAGTTCTTC CASSHLLADNEQFF
TRBJ2-7 many TRBV10-3 TRBD2 TGTGCCATCAGTGAGTCCCCCACAGCGGGAGTGAACGAGCAGTACTTC CAISESPTAGVNEQYF
TRBJ2-7 many TRBV30 - TGTGCCTGGAGTGTACTGTCCCAGCGCGGCGAGCAGTACTTC CAWSVLSQRGEQYF
TRBJ2-3 many TRBV28 - TGTGCCAGCACATATTCCGGTACGCAGTATTTT CASTYSGTQYF
TRBJ2-1 many TRBV19 TRBD2 TGTGCCAGTAGTTCTGGACTAGCGGGAAGCCGAGCTGAGCAGTTCTTC CASSSGLAGSRAEQFF
TRBJ2-7 many TRBV15 TRBD2 TGTGCCACCAGCGGCGGGGGCTCCTACGAGCAGTACTTC CATSGGGSYEQYF
TRBJ2-2 many TRBV30 - TGTGCCTGGAATGACGGGAACACCGGGGAGCTGTTTTTT CAWNDGNTGELFF
TRBJ2-1 many TRBV10-3 - TGTGCCATCAGTGAGAACGGGCCCTACAATGAGCAGTTCTTC CAISENGPYNEQFF
TRBJ1-6 many TRBV3-1 - TGTGCCAGCAGCCAAGTGAGTCAGATCAGGGGTTCACCCCTCCACTTT CASSQVSQIRGSPLHF
TRBJ1-2 many TRBV27 - TGTGCCAGCAGAGGACGGGTACGAGCTAACTATGGCTACACCTTC CASRGRVRANYGYTF
TRBJ2-1 many TRBV25-1 TRBD2 TGTGCCAGCCGGCCGAGGCTAGGGACTAGCGGAAACAATGAGCAGTTCTTC CASRPRLGTSGNNEQFF
TRBJ1-4 few TRBV24-1 - TGTGCCACCAGTCAACCTGGAGGTCCGAATGAAAAACTGTTTTTT CATSQPGGPNEKLFF
TRBJ2-3 - TRBV28 TRBD1 TGTGCCAGCAGCTTGACCGGGACAGGAGTTGAAGATACGCAGTATTTT CASSLTGTGVEDTQYF
TRBJ2-1 many TRBV20-1 - TGCAGTGCTAGAGCCGGGACCGACTACAATGAGCAGTTCTTC CSARAGTDYNEQFF
TRBJ2-5 - TRBV19 - TGTGCCAGTAGTATCTGGGGGAGGAAAGAGACCCAGTACTTC CASSIWGRKETQYF
TRBJ2-7 - TRBV15 TRBD2 TGTGCCACCAGCACAGGACTAGCGGGCTCCTACGAGCAGTACTTC CATSTGLAGSYEQYF
TRBJ1-1 many TRBV6-1 TRBD1 TGTGCCAGCAGATCCGACAGGGCATTAACTGAAGCTTTCTTT CASRSDRALTEAFF
TRBJ2-1 many TRBV5-1 - TGCGCCAGCAGCTTGGTTGCAGTGGACAATGAGCAGTTCTTC CASSLVAVDNEQFF
TRBJ1-2 few TRBV6-5 - TGTGCCAGCAGTTTCGGCCACCAGGGGTTCCATGGCTACACCTTC CASSFGHQGFHGYTF
TRBJ2-3 many TRBV24-1 - TGTGCCACCAGTGATTTTGGGGCATCACCCACAGATACGCAGTATTTT CATSDFGASPTDTQYF
TRBJ1-5 few TRBV3-1 - TGTGCCAGCAGCCAAGATAGCAGACCACCCCATCAGCCCCAGCATTTT CASSQDSRPPHQPQHF
TRBJ2-7 many TRBV12-3/TRBV12-4 - TGTGCCAGCAGTGGTGCCTACGAGCAGTACTTC CASSGAYEQYF
TRBJ2-2 - TRBV7-3 - TGTGCCAGCAGCCGTTCAGGAGGCCGGGGGCGGAACACCGGGGAGCTGTTTTTT CASSRSGGRGRNTGELFF
TRBJ2-1 - TRBV6-5 TRBD2 TGTGCCAGCAGTTACTCGGGGCGGGGGTACAATGAGCAGTTCTTC CASSYSGRGYNEQFF
TRBJ1-1 many TRBV7-9 - TGTGCCAGCAGCGGGTCGAGACGCCTGAACACTGAAGCTTTCTTT CASSGSRRLNTEAFF
TRBJ2-1 many TRBV19 - TGTGCCAGTAGTATAGGGAAATACTACAATGAGCAGTTCTTC CASSIGKYYNEQFF
TRBJ1-1 many TRBV11-3 TRBD1 TGTGCCAGCAGCTTATACGACAGGGTCGACACTGAAGCTTTCTTT CASSLYDRVDTEAFF
TRBJ2-4 - TRBV4-1 - TGCGCCAGCAGCCAAGTGCAGATAGCCAAAAACATTCAGTACTTC CASSQVQIAKNIQYF
TRBJ1-4 many TRBV18 TRBD1 TGTGCCAGCTCACCCTGGGACAGGGTTGAGAAACTGTTTTTT CASSPWDRVEKLFF
TRBJ1-1 - TRBV4-3 - TGCGCCAGCAGCCAAGGGTACAGGCCCGAATCGGGGTACACTGAAGCTTTCTTT CASSQGYRPESGYTEAFF
TRBJ2-1 - TRBV24-1 - TGTGCCACCAGTGACCCGTCGGACGGTGGGGTGGAGCAGTTCTTC CATSDPSDGGVEQFF
TRBJ2-1 many TRBV2 - TGTGCCAGCAGGGAGAGGGTTGATGAGCAGTTCTTC CASRERVDEQFF
TRBJ1-2 many TRBV12-3/TRBV12-4 - TGTGCCAGCAGACCACAGGGAATTGGGCTATATGGCTACACCTTC CASRPQGIGLYGYTF
TRBJ2-1 many TRBV5-1 - TGCGCCAGCAGCTTGGCTATGCCAGAAACTGGGAATGAGCAGTTCTTC CASSLAMPETGNEQFF
TRBJ2-1 - TRBV9 - TGTGCCAGCAGCTCCGACTCAACTGTGATTAATGAGCAGTTCTTC CASSSDSTVINEQFF
TRBJ2-1 few TRBV24-1 TRBD2 TGTGCCGTAGGACTAGCGGACTACAATGAGCAGTTCTTC CAVGLADYNEQFF
TRBJ2-7 many TRBV28 - TGTGCCAGCAGTTTCTTATCCAGTTTTAAGGAGCAGTACTTC CASSFLSSFKEQYF
TRBJ2-7 many TRBV14 TRBD2 TGTGCCAGCAGAGGGAGGGACGCCTACGAGCAGTACTTC CASRGRDAYEQYF
TRBJ1-4 many TRBV6-1 TRBD1 TGTGCCAGCAGGACTGACAGGGCGCTAAATGAAAAACTGTTTTTT CASRTDRALNEKLFF
TRBJ1-2 - TRBV27 - TGTGCCAGCAGTATAGGTTGGGGGGCAAGCGGCTACACCTTC CASSIGWGASGYTF
TRBJ2-3 many TRBV10-3 - TGTGCCATCAGCGCGGAGGGGGTTGGGAAAGATACGCAGTATTTT CAISAEGVGKDTQYF
TRBJ2-1 many TRBV15 - TGTGCCACCAGCAGTGTAGCGTCCCATGAGCAGTTCTTC CATSSVASHEQFF
TRBJ2-1 many TRBV10-3 TRBD2 TGTGCCATCAGTGAGGGTAGCGGGAGTTTCTATGAGCAGTTCTTC CAISEGSGSFYEQFF
TRBJ2-1 few TRBV20-1 - TGCAGTGCTCCAGAGTCTGGTGTTGGCGGGGTCTACAATGAGCAGTTCTTC CSAPESGVGGVYNEQFF
TRBJ1-4 many TRBV30 - TGTGCCTGGCAACCGGGACTGAACTTTGAAAAACTGTTTTTT CAWQPGLNFEKLFF
TRBJ1-4 few TRBV6-2/TRBV6-3 - TGTGCCAGCAGTTATGGGACAAAGATTTTCGGGAAACTGTTTTTT CASSYGTKIFGKLFF